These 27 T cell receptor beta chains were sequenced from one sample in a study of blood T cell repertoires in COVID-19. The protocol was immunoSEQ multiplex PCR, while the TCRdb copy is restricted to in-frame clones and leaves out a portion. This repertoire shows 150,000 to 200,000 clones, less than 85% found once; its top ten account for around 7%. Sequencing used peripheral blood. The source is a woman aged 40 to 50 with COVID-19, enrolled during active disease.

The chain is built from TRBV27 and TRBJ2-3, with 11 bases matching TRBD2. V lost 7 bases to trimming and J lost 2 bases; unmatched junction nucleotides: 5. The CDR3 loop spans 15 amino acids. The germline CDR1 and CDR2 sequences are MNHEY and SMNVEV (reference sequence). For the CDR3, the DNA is TGTGCCAGCAATCTAGCGGGGGGAAACACAGATACGCAGTATTTT. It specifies CASNLAGGNTDTQYF.

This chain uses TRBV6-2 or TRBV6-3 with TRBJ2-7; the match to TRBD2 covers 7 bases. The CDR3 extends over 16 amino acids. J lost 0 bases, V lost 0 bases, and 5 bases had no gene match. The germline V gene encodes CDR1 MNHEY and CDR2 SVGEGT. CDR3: CASSYSIAGGSYEQYF. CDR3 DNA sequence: TGTGCCAGCAGTTACTCGATAGCGGGCGGCTCCTACGAGCAGTACTTC.

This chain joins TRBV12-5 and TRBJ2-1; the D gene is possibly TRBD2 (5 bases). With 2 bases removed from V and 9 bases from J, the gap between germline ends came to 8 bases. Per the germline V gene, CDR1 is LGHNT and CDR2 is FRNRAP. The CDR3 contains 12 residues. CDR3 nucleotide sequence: TGTGCTAGTGGTTTGCGCGGGCTTGAGCAGTTCTTC. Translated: CASGLRGLEQFF.

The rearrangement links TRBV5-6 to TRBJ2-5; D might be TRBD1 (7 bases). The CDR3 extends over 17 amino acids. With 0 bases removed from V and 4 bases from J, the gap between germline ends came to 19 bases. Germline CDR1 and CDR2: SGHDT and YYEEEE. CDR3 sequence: CASSLALIGQEGETQYF. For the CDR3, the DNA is TGTGCCAGCAGCTTGGCCCTGATAGGACAGGAGGGAGAGACCCAGTACTTC.

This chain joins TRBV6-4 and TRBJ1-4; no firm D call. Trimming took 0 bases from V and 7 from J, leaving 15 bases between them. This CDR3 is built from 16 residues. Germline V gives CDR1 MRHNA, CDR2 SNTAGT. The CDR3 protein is CASSDSYGRMVEKLFF. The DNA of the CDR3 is TGTGCCAGCAGTGACTCGTATGGCAGGATGGTTGAAAAACTGTTTTTT.

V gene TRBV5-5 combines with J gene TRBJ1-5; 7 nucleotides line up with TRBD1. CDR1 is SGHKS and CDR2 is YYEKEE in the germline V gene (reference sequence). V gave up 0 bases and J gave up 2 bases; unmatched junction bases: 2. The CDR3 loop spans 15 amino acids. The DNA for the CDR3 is TGTGCCAGCAGCTTGGCCGACAGGGGCAATCAGCCCCAGCATTTT. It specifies CASSLADRGNQPQHF.

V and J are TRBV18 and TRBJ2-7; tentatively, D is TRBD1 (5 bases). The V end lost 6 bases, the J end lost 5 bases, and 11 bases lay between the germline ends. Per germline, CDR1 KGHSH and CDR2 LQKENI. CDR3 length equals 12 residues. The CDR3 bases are TGTGCCAGCTCCCTTCTGGACAACGAGCAGTACGTC. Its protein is CASSLLDNEQYV.

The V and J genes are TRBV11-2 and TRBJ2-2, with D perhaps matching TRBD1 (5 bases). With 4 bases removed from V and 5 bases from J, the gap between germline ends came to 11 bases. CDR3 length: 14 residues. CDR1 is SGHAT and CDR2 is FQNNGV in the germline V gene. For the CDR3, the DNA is TGTGCCAGCAGCTACTACCAGGGAACCGGGGAGCTGTTTTTT. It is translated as CASSYYQGTGELFF.

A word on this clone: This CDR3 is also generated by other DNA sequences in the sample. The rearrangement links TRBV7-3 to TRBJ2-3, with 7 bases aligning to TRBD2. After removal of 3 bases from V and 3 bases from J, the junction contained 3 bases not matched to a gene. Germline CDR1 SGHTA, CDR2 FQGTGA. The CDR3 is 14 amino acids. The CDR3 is CASSLTGGTDTQYF. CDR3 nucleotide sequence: TGTGCCAGCAGCTTGACGGGGGGTACAGATACGCAGTATTTT.

The CDR3 loop is CASSPTNGEQFF. CDR3 coding DNA: TGCGCCAGCAGCCCCACTAATGGTGAGCAGTTCTTC. This chain uses TRBV4-1 with TRBJ2-1; D not certain. The length of the CDR3 is 12 residues. Deletions cut 4 bases from V and 9 bases from J, with 10 bases between. Germline loops: CDR1 MGHRA, CDR2 YSYEKL.

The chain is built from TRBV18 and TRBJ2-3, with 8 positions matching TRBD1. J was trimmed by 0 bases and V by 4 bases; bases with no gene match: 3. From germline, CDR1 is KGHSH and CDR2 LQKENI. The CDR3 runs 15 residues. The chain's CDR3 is CASSQDRVSTDTQYF. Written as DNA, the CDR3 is TGTGCCAGCTCACAGGACAGGGTGAGCACAGATACGCAGTATTTT.

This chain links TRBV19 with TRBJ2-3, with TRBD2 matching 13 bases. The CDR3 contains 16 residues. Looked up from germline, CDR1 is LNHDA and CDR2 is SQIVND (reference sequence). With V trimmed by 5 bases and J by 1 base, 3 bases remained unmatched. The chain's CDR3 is CASSLGLAGGTDTQYF. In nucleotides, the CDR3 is TGTGCCAGTAGTCTCGGACTAGCGGGGGGCACAGATACGCAGTATTTT.

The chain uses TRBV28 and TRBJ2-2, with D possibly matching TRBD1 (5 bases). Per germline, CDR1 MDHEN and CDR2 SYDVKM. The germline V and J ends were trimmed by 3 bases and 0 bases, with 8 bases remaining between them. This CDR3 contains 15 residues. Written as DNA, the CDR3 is TGTGCCAGCAGTTTTTTGGGGCCGAACACCGGGGAGCTGTTTTTT. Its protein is CASSFLGPNTGELFF.

In DNA, the CDR3 is TGTGCCTGGAAAGGGACAGCTCTGGCCGGGGAGCTGTTTTTT. This gives the protein CAWKGTALAGELFF. This chain joins TRBV30 and TRBJ2-2; 7 bases are a match to TRBD1. The CDR3 is 14 amino acids. J was trimmed by 6 bases and V by 4 bases; bases with no gene match: 8. The germline gives CDR1 GTSNPN, CDR2 SVGIG (reference sequence).

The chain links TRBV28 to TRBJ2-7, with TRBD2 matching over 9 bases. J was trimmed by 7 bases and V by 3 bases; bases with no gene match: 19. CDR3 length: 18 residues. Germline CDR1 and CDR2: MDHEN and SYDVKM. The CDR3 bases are TGTGCCAGCAGTTTGGTGTCCGCTAGCGGGGTCCGGGGGGGAGAGCAGTACTTC. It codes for CASSLVSASGVRGGEQYF.

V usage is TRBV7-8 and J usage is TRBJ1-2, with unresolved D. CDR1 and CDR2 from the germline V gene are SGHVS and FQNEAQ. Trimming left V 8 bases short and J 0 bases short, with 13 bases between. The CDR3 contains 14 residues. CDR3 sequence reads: CASGGNQANYGYTF. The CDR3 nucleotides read TGTGCCAGCGGCGGGAATCAAGCTAACTATGGCTACACCTTC.

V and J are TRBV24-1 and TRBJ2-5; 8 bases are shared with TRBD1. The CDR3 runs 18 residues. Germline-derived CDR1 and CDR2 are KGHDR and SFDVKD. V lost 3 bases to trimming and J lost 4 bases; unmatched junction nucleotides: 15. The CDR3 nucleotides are TGTGCCACCAGTGATCCTAGGGGAATTGGACAGGGACGAGAGACCCAGTACTTC. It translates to CATSDPRGIGQGRETQYF.

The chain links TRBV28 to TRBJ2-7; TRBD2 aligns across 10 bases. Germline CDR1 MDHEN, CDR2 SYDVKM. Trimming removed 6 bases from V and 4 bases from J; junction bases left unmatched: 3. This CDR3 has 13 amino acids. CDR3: CASRSSGSYEQYF. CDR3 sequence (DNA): TGTGCCAGCAGATCTAGCGGGAGTTACGAGCAGTACTTC.

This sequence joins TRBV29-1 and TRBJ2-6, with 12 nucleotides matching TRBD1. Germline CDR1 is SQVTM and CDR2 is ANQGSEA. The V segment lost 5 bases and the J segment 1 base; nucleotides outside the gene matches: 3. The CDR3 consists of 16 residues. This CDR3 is CSVPGQGASGANVLTF. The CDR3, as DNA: TGCAGCGTTCCGGGACAGGGGGCATCTGGGGCCAACGTCCTGACTTTC.

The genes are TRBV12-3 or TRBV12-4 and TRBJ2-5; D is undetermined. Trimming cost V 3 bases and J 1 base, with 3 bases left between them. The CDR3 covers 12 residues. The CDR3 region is CASSFFQETQYF. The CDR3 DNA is TGTGCCAGCAGTTTCTTCCAAGAGACCCAGTACTTC.

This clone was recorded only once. CDR3 amino acids: CATSAGGPYLTGELFF. The CDR3 DNA sequence: TGTGCCACCTCAGCGGGGGGGCCCTACCTGACCGGGGAGCTGTTTTTT. The J gene is TRBJ2-2, the V gene TRBV7-9, with 10 bases aligning to TRBD2. The V segment lost 10 bases and the J segment 5 bases; nucleotides outside the gene matches: 13. The CDR3 is 16 residues long. Germline-derived CDR1 and CDR2 are SEHNR and FQNEAQ (reference sequence).

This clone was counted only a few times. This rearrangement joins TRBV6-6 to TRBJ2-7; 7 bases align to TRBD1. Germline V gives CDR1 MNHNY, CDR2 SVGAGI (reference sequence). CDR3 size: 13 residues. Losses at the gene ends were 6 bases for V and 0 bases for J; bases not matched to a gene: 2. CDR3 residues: CASRGDSSYEQYV. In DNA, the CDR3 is TGTGCCAGCAGGGGGGACAGCTCCTACGAGCAGTACGTC.

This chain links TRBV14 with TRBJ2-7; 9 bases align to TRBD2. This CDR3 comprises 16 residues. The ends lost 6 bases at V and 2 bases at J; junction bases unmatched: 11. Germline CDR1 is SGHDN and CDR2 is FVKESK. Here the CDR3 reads CASSSHSGSDPYEQYF. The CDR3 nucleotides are TGTGCCAGCAGTTCCCATAGCGGGAGCGATCCCTACGAGCAGTACTTC.

CDR3 nucleotide sequence: TGTGCCAGCAGTGACGGGAAGGGAGGCTATGGCTACACCTTC. Its translation is CASSDGKGGYGYTF. J is TRBJ1-2 and V is TRBV6-4; D gene ambiguous. CDR1 is MRHNA, CDR2 SNTAGT, per germline. This CDR3 spans 14 amino acids. V shed 2 bases and J shed 4 bases, with 11 bases lying between them.

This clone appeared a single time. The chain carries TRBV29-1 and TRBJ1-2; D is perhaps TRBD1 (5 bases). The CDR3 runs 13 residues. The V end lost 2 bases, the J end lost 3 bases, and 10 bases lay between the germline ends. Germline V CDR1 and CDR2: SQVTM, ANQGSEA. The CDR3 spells CSVERGGDYGYTF. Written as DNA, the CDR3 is TGCAGCGTTGAACGGGGAGGGGACTATGGCTACACCTTC.

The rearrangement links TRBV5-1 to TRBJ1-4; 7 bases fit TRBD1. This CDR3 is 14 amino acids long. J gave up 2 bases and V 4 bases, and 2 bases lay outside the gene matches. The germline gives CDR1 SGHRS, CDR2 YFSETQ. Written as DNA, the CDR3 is TGCGCCAGCAGCACGGGACAGACTAATGAAAAACTGTTTTTT. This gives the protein CASSTGQTNEKLFF.

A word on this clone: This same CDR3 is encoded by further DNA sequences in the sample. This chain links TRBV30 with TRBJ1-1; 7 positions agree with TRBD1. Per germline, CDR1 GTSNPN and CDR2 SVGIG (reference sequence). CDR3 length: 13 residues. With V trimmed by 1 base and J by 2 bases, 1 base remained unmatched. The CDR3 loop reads CAWSGQGNTEAFF. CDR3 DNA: TGTGCCTGGAGTGGACAGGGAAACACTGAAGCTTTCTTT.